This T cell receptor beta chain appears in the sequencing data of a study of blood T cell repertoires in COVID-19. Germline V gives CDR1 SGHVS, CDR2 FQNEAQ. CDR3 size: 15 residues. V was pared by 5 bases and J by 2 bases, with 2 bases of the junction left unmatched. Original methodology: The authors estimated nucleated cell counts from reference gene primer amplification. TCRdb's table, derived via immunoSEQ multiplex PCR, lists solely in-frame clones and lacks some. V and J calls and clone size come straight from that table; D and trimming were deduced from the DNA. Of 160,000 or so clones in the sample, 70% to 80% were seen once.

The sequenced material came from peripheral blood. This clonotype was obtained from an older woman with COVID-19, enrolled during active disease. The chain joins TRBV7-8 to TRBJ2-4; 11 nucleotides align to TRBD2. The CDR3 sequence: CASSPTSGTKNIQYF. DNA for the CDR3: TGTGCCAGCAGCCCGACTAGCGGGACCAAAAACATTCAGTACTTC.